These 27 T cell receptor beta chains were sequenced from one sample in a study of CD8+CD57+ T cells in acquired aplastic anemia. CD8+CD57+ cell expansion had been shown by flow cytometry in patients chosen for sequencing. Genomic DNA constituted the template upon which TCR beta VDJ and CDR3 profiling was performed. MiXCR, applied by TCRdb to the reads, yields one record per CDR3 protein. The sample carries around 200,000 distinct CDR3 sequences, about half recorded once. The sample was sorted CD4+, CD8+, or CD8+CD57+ T cells (not recorded which) from PBMCs. These receptors all come from a human donor with aplastic anemia.

This chain joins TRBV24-1 and TRBJ2-7; a weak D match, TRBD2 (7 bases). Trimming pared 3 bases from V and 5 bases from J, leaving 10 bases between. CDR3 length: 13 amino acids. Germline lookup yields CDR1 KGHDR and CDR2 SFDVKD. The CDR3, as DNA: TGTGCCACCAGTGATACAGGGAGGGACGAGCAGTACTTC. This sequence encodes CATSDTGRDEQYF.

This clonotype was recorded a few times. The chain carries TRBV10-2 and TRBJ1-3, with 9 bases identical to TRBD1. The germline V gene has CDR1 WSHSY and CDR2 SAAADI. J lost 8 bases, V lost 6 bases, and 5 bases had no gene match. CDR3 length equals 13 residues. CDR3 nucleotide sequence: TGCGCCAGCAGGGGACAGGGTTCGGACACCATATATTTT. Amino acids: CASRGQGSDTIYF.

The chain has TRBV25-1 and TRBJ2-5; D unclear. V was cut by 3 bases and J by 5 bases, with 10 bases left in between. CDR3 length: 13 amino acids. Germline V gene sequence: CDR1 MGHDK, CDR2 SYGVNS. The CDR3 reads CASSDFPAETQYF. The CDR3 DNA sequence: TGTGCCAGCAGTGACTTCCCCGCGGAGACCCAGTACTTC. Together with reference TRBV25-1 and TRBJ2-5, the CDR3 gives the full variable domain: EADIYQTPRYLVIGTGKKITLECSQTMGHDKMYWYQQDPGMELHLIHYSYGVNSTEKGDLSSESTVSRIRTEHFPLTLESARPSHTSQYLCASSDFPAETQYFGPGTRLLVL.

The J gene is TRBJ1-6, the V gene TRBV9; perhaps TRBD1 as D (6 bases). The CDR3 sequence is 16 residues long. V lost 5 bases, J lost 13 bases, and 25 bases lay in between. The germline CDR1 and CDR2 sequences are SGDLS and YYNGEE. This chain's CDR3 is CASSFTTGQPTGPLHF. The DNA of the CDR3 is TGTGCCAGCAGTTTCACAACAGGGCAACCAACGGGCCCCCTCCACTTT.

Many counts were recorded for this clonotype. The chain couples TRBV20-1 to TRBJ1-1; no definite D call. This CDR3 spans 12 amino acids. Germline values: CDR1 DFQATT, CDR2 SNEGSKA (reference sequence). Trimming pared 1 base from V and 8 bases from J, leaving 11 bases between. The chain's CDR3 is CSARAPGMEAFF. CDR3 DNA: TGCAGTGCTAGAGCCCCGGGGATGGAAGCTTTCTTT.

This clonotype has only a few counts. The chain is built from TRBV5-8 and TRBJ1-4; D gene ambiguous. V was clipped by 2 bases and J by 1 base, with 6 bases between them. The CDR3 covers 14 residues. Per germline, CDR1 SGHTS and CDR2 YDEGEE. The CDR3 DNA follows: TGTGCCAGCAGCTTACGAGAAACTAATGAAAAACTGTTTTTT. Its translation: CASSLRETNEKLFF. The entire variable domain, with the rest obtained from reference TRBV5-8 and TRBJ1-4, is as follows: EAGVTQSPTHLIKTRGQQATLRCSPISGHTSVYWYQQALGLGLQFLLWYDEGEERNRGNFPPRFSGRQFPNYSSELNVNALELEDSALYLCASSLRETNEKLFFGSGTQLSVL.

The chain joins TRBV20-1 to TRBJ2-3; the match to TRBD1 covers 7 bases. This CDR3 region has 14 residues. Trimming cost V 0 bases and J 4 bases; bases outside gene matches: 4. CDR1 is DFQATT, CDR2 SNEGSKA, per germline (reference sequence). CDR3 sequence: CSARDRGRADTQYF. CDR3 coding DNA: TGCAGTGCTAGAGATAGGGGGCGGGCAGATACGCAGTATTTT.

The table lists this clonotype with many counts. The chain couples TRBV5-8 to TRBJ2-7, with a weak D call TRBD2 (5 bases). Germline CDR1 is SGHTS and CDR2 is YDEGEE. The CDR3 covers 14 residues. V gave up 1 base and J gave up 3 bases, with 11 bases separating them. CDR3 protein: CASSLSGRRYEQYF. The CDR3 nucleotides read TGTGCCAGCAGCTTGAGCGGCAGACGCTACGAGCAGTACTTC.

This clonotype was found many times. The rearrangement uses TRBV9 and TRBJ1-1; tentative D call: TRBD1 (6 bases). The V gene's germline CDR1 is SGDLS and CDR2 YYNGEE. This CDR3 contains 15 residues. V gave up 2 bases and J gave up 3 bases, with 14 bases separating them. The CDR3 sequence is CASSVTGSVDTEAFF. In DNA form, the CDR3 reads TGTGCCAGCAGCGTTACAGGGAGCGTCGACACTGAAGCTTTCTTT.

Remarks on this clonotype: This sequence may be a read error, since a much larger clone differs from it by one base. V and J are TRBV12-3 or TRBV12-4 and TRBJ1-1; 7 nucleotides align to TRBD1. This CDR3 region has 14 residues. V gave up 6 bases and J gave up 3 bases; unmatched junction bases: 7. The CDR3 sequence: CASRGTALDTEAFF. CDR3 sequence (DNA): TGTGCCAGCAGGGGGACAGCTTTGGACACTGAAGCTTTCTTT.

This clonotype came up a few times. This rearrangement joins TRBV3-1 to TRBJ2-2; 8 bases agree with TRBD1. The CDR3 has 17 amino acids. CDR1 is LGHDT and CDR2 is YNNKEL in the germline V gene (reference sequence). After removal of 5 bases from V and 3 bases from J, the junction contained 11 bases not matched to a gene. CDR3 sequence reads: CASSSLPRGPYTGELFF. The DNA of the CDR3 is TGTGCCAGCAGCTCCTTACCCAGGGGGCCTTACACCGGGGAGCTGTTTTTT. Full variable domain (missing parts from reference TRBV3-1 and TRBJ2-2): DTAVSQTPKYLVTQMGNDKSIKCEQNLGHDTMYWYKQDSKKFLKIMFSYNNKELIINETVPNRFSPKSPDKAHLNLHINSLELGDSAVYFCASSSLPRGPYTGELFFGEGSRLTVL.

This chain joins TRBV20-1 and TRBJ2-2, with D unclear. V was trimmed by 1 base and J by 7 bases, leaving 4 bases between them. This CDR3 spans 11 amino acids. Germline V gene sequence: CDR1 DFQATT, CDR2 SNEGSKA (reference sequence). In nucleotides, the CDR3 is TGCAGTGCTAGAGCGGGCGGGGAGCTGTTTTTT. Its protein is CSARAGGELFF.

As regards this clonotype: One base away lies a much larger clone, so this may be a sequencing read error. The rearrangement links TRBV12-3 or TRBV12-4 to TRBJ2-2; 11 positions match TRBD1. The CDR3 runs 14 residues. V trimming: 5 bases; J trimming: 4 bases; junction bases outside the gene matches: 0. The CDR3 DNA follows: TGTGCCAGCAGTGGGACAGGGGGCACCGGGGAGCTGTTTTTT. Amino acid sequence: CASSGTGGTGELFF.

The gene calls are TRBV20-1 and TRBJ2-7, with TRBD1 identical over 12 bases. After removal of 3 bases from V and 6 bases from J, the junction contained 9 bases not matched to a gene. Germline V gene data show CDR1 as DFQATT and CDR2 as SNEGSKA (reference sequence). The CDR3 loop spans 15 amino acids. The CDR3 nucleotides read TGCAGTGCTAGGACCTCCGGGACAGGGGGCGTCGAGCAGTACTTC. Its protein is CSARTSGTGGVEQYF.

J is TRBJ1-6 and V is TRBV20-1; 11 bases are shared with TRBD1. The germline V gene encodes CDR1 DFQATT and CDR2 SNEGSKA (reference sequence). The CDR3 is 16 amino acids. V trimming: 3 bases; J trimming: 7 bases; junction bases outside the gene matches: 8. DNA for the CDR3: TGCAGTGCTAGTGAGGGGACAGGGGGTAGGAATTCACCCCTCCACTTT. The encoded protein is CSASEGTGGRNSPLHF.

The V gene is TRBV4-1, the J gene TRBJ1-1; D is possibly TRBD1 (6 bases). The V gene's germline CDR1 is MGHRA and CDR2 YSYEKL. The CDR3 loop spans 21 amino acids. V was trimmed by 4 bases and J by 1 base, leaving 31 bases between them. The CDR3 sequence is CASSRTPPTGHQANKNTEAFF. For the CDR3, the DNA is TGCGCCAGCAGCCGAACCCCCCCCACGGGACACCAGGCCAACAAGAACACTGAAGCTTTCTTT.

This clonotype occurred many times. This chain links TRBV20-1 with TRBJ1-1; D remains unclear. The CDR3 has 15 amino acids. Trimming removed 3 bases at V and 0 bases at J, with 14 bases between. The germline V gene has CDR1 DFQATT and CDR2 SNEGSKA (reference sequence). The CDR3 coding sequence is TGCAGTGCTAGTGTTTACAGCGAGATGAACACTGAAGCTTTCTTT. This translates into CSASVYSEMNTEAFF.

This clonotype was counted at least ten times. This chain links TRBV7-8 with TRBJ2-7, with D perhaps TRBD1 (6 bases). CDR3 length equals 16 residues. The V end lost 1 base, the J end lost 5 bases, and 18 bases lay between the germline ends. The germline gives CDR1 SGHVS, CDR2 FQNEAQ. CDR3 bases: TGTGCCAGCAGCTTAGGCCCGGACAGATCCCGAGACGAGCAGTACTTC. Protein sequence: CASSLGPDRSRDEQYF.

This clonotype was counted ten times or more. This chain connects TRBV5-1 to TRBJ1-4; D might be TRBD1 (5 bases). The CDR3 has 17 residues. Per the germline V gene, CDR1 is SGHRS and CDR2 is YFSETQ. With 8 bases removed from V and 3 bases from J, the gap between germline ends came to 23 bases. The CDR3 protein is CASKAGKMSGPNEKLFF. CDR3 in DNA: TGCGCCAGTAAAGCAGGGAAGATGAGTGGGCCTAATGAAAAACTGTTTTTT.

The chain links TRBV5-1 to TRBJ1-1; TRBD1 matches 7 bases. Germline assignment: CDR1 SGHRS and CDR2 YFSETQ. V lost 0 bases to trimming and J lost 0 bases; unmatched junction nucleotides: 8. This CDR3 contains 17 residues. The CDR3 coding sequence is TGCGCCAGCAGCTTGGTCTCAGGGGGAATTCTGAACACTGAAGCTTTCTTT. As protein: CASSLVSGGILNTEAFF.

The rearrangement uses TRBV20-1 and TRBJ2-5, with 7 bases that match TRBD2. CDR3 size: 13 residues. The ends lost 3 bases at V and 2 bases at J; junction bases unmatched: 3. The germline V gene encodes CDR1 DFQATT and CDR2 SNEGSKA (reference sequence). CDR3 in amino acids: CSASGTIQETQYF. DNA of the CDR3: TGCAGTGCTAGTGGGACTATTCAAGAGACCCAGTACTTC.

This rearrangement joins TRBV10-3 to TRBJ1-6, with D possibly TRBD1 on 6 matching bases. The CDR3 length is 12 residues. In germline, CDR1 is ENHRY, CDR2 SYGVKD. Trimming left V 10 bases short and J 6 bases short, with 10 bases between. The CDR3 reads CASFRGNSPLHF. CDR3 in DNA: TGTGCCAGCTTCAGGGGTAATTCACCCCTCCACTTT.

This clonotype has a handful of counts. The rearrangement joins TRBV3-1 to TRBJ1-1; no clear D gene. Trimming pared 4 bases from V and 1 base from J, leaving 13 bases between. The CDR3 sequence is 15 residues long. From germline, CDR1 is LGHDT and CDR2 YNNKEL (reference sequence). CDR3 DNA sequence: TGTGCCAGCAGCCCTACAGCGGAAGAGAACACTGAAGCTTTCTTT. Protein sequence: CASSPTAEENTEAFF.

This clonotype was seen a few times. CDR3 protein: CASSPRRGQDWNTEAFF. CDR3 DNA sequence: TGTGCCAGCAGTCCCCGCCGGGGGCAGGATTGGAACACTGAAGCTTTCTTT. V is TRBV12-3 or TRBV12-4 and J is TRBJ1-1, with D possibly being TRBD1 (6 bases). Deletions cut 5 bases from V and 1 base from J, with 20 bases between. CDR3 size: 17 residues.

This clonotype was observed once. The genes are TRBV7-2 and TRBJ2-7; D remains ambiguous. CDR1 and CDR2 (germline): SGHTA, FQGNSA. V gave up 6 bases and J gave up 0 bases, with 12 bases separating them. The CDR3 contains 14 residues. This chain's CDR3 is CASRVRPNSYEQYF. CDR3 DNA sequence: TGTGCCAGCAGAGTACGTCCCAACTCCTACGAGCAGTACTTC.

The rearrangement joins TRBV7-3 to TRBJ2-2; weak D call: TRBD1 (5 bases). V gave up 5 bases and J gave up 2 bases, with 12 bases separating them. Per the germline V gene, CDR1 is SGHTA and CDR2 is FQGTGA. This CDR3 region has 15 residues. The CDR3 protein is CASSQYQGNTGELFF. The CDR3 bases are TGTGCCAGCAGCCAGTACCAGGGTAACACCGGGGAGCTGTTTTTT.

There are many counts of this clonotype. The J gene is TRBJ1-6, the V gene TRBV7-9; the D is unclear. From germline, CDR1 is SEHNR and CDR2 FQNEAQ (reference sequence). There are 14 residues in the CDR3. The V end lost 0 bases, the J end lost 7 bases, and 7 bases lay between the germline ends. The CDR3 DNA reads as TGTGCCAGCAGCTTAGCGGGCTCGAATTCACCCCTCCACTTT. Translated: CASSLAGSNSPLHF.